The rows below give T cell receptor beta chains drawn from one sample of a study of shared clonotypes between healthy human individuals. Measured with immunoSEQ multiplex PCR; TCRdb has only the in-frame clones, and not every one. The sample has roughly 1,500,000 clones, around 98.5% seen once. Input material: naive CD4+ T cells sorted from blood. These receptors were collected from a young man in good health. The CDR3 runs from the conserved cysteine through the conserved F or W. D genes are given only for firm matches. Rows give clone size only sometimes, using once, few, many, or a class for an expanded clone.

TRBJ2-1 | TRBV5-4 | NA | TRBD2 | TGTGCCAGCAGCTTTGGACTAGCGGAGCAGTTCTTC | CASSFGLAEQFF
TRBJ2-1 | TRBV5-1 | NA | NA | TGCGCCAGCACCTCGGAGGTCACCTACAATGAGCAGTTCTTC | CASTSEVTYNEQFF
TRBJ2-2 | TRBV14 | NA | NA | TGTGCCAGCAGACAAGACTGGAGGACCGGGGAGCTGTTTTTT | CASRQDWRTGELFF
TRBJ2-7 | TRBV2 | NA | NA | TGTGCCAGCAGTGAGAATTCGTTGGGGATTTACGAGCAGTACTTC | CASSENSLGIYEQYF
TRBJ2-1 | TRBV9 | NA | NA | TGTGCCAGCAGCGTAGTGGGGCACCCGGGTGAGCAGTTCTTC | CASSVVGHPGEQFF
TRBJ1-1 | TRBV2 | NA | TRBD1 | TGTGCCAGCAGTAAACGAAGAGGGACAGACAGCGCACATGAAGCTTTCTTT | CASSKRRGTDSAHEAFF
TRBJ2-2 | TRBV6-1 | NA | NA | TGTGCCAGCAGGGCGACAGGAGGGGAGCTGTTTTTT | CASRATGGELFF
TRBJ2-1 | TRBV9 | NA | TRBD2 | TGTGCCAGCAGCGTAGGAGGGACTAGCGGGATCGGTGAGCAGTTCTTC | CASSVGGTSGIGEQFF
TRBJ2-7 | TRBV28 | NA | NA | TGTGCCAGCAGTTTTAGTACCACCTCGCGGCAGTACTTC | CASSFSTTSRQYF
TRBJ2-7 | TRBV7-3 | NA | NA | TGTGCCAGCAGCTTAATCGGAAGCGGGTCCTACGAGCAGTACTTC | CASSLIGSGSYEQYF
TRBJ1-5 | TRBV29-1 | few | NA | TGCAGCGTTGAAATCGGGAGCAATCAGCCCCAGCATTTT | CSVEIGSNQPQHF
TRBJ2-1 | TRBV7-9 | NA | NA | TGTGCCAGCAGCCCTCGGACTGAATACAATGAGCAGTTCTTC | CASSPRTEYNEQFF
TRBJ2-7 | TRBV15 | NA | NA | TGTGCCTCCAGTACAGGTAGCTCCTACGAGCAGTACTTC | CASSTGSSYEQYF
TRBJ1-2 | TRBV7-6 | once | NA | TGTGCCAGCAGCCCTGACGGCTACTATGGCTACACCTTC | CASSPDGYYGYTF
TRBJ2-5 | TRBV9 | NA | TRBD2 | TGTGCCAGCAGTGACGGACTAGCGGAAAGGACCCAGTACTTC | CASSDGLAERTQYF
TRBJ2-7 | TRBV11-1 | NA | TRBD1 | TGTGCCAGCAGACAATCGACAGGGGGCACCTACGAGCAGTACTTC | CASRQSTGGTYEQYF
TRBJ1-1 | TRBV29-1 | once | TRBD1 | TGCAGCGGAAGTCCCGGGACAGGGGCCCACCTCTTT | CSGSPGTGAHLF
TRBJ2-7 | TRBV19 | NA | TRBD2 | TGTGCCAGTAGCCTACTAGCGGGAGGAGAACGCGAGCAGTACTTC | CASSLLAGGEREQYF
TRBJ2-1 | TRBV5-5 | NA | TRBD2 | TGTGCCAGCAGCTTGGGGTTTCTGACTAGCGGGTATGACAATGAGCAGTTCTTC | CASSLGFLTSGYDNEQFF
TRBJ2-1 | TRBV10-1 | NA | TRBD1 | TGCGCCAGCAGTGGGACAGGGGGCTACAATGAGCAGTTCTTC | CASSGTGGYNEQFF